This T cell receptor beta chain was recorded in a study of neurological immune-mediated disorders. The germline V gene has CDR1 DFQATT and CDR2 SNEGSKA (reference sequence). The length of the CDR3 is 18 residues. The V segment lost 6 bases and the J segment 0 bases; nucleotides outside the gene matches: 10. Documented time point: longitudinal time-point 2. The yield of each sequencing run was over 160 million TCR-beta sequences from 15-18 subjects. TCRdb re-analysed the 5' RACE reads in MiXCR, keeping a single row per CDR3 protein. Here the sample spans fewer than 70,000 distinct CDR3 sequences, around 10% being singletons. This clonotype has at least ten counts.

Sequences were obtained from PBMCs. This receptor was taken from a man aged 30 to 45 in good health. The V gene is TRBV20-1, the J gene TRBJ2-2, with TRBD2 identical over 13 bases. The CDR3 DNA reads as TGCAGTGCCGAAATCTCGGGACTAGCGGGGCCGAACACCGGGGAGCTGTTTTTT. It translates to CSAEISGLAGPNTGELFF.